The clone carrying this T cell receptor beta chain was recorded at least ten times. TCRdb reprocessed the reads via MiXCR and lists one record per CDR3 protein. The table lists over 150,000 distinct CDR3 sequences, about 17% of them singletons. The data are from a study of T cell repertoires in cytomegalovirus infection. V gave up 4 bases and J gave up 8 bases; unmatched junction bases: 3. The CDR3 is 13 amino acids. From germline, CDR1 is MNHNS and CDR2 SASEGT. V is TRBV6-1 and J is TRBJ2-1; 9 positions match TRBD1. The source material was CD8+ T cells from PBMCs. The clonotype originates from a human donor in good health (CMV status not recorded). Some clones in this sample may be carry-over from other donors' samples. The CDR3: CASSVRTGDEQFF. The CDR3 region has the DNA TGTGCCAGCAGTGTCCGGACAGGGGATGAGCAGTTCTTC.